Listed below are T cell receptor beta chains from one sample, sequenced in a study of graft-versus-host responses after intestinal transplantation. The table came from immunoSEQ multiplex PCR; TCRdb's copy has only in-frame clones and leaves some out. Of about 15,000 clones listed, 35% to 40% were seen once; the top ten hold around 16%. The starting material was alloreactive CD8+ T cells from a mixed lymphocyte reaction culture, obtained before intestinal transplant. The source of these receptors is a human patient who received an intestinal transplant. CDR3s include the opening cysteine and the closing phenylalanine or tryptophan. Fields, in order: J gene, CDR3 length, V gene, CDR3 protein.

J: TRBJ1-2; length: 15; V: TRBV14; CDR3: CASSQDQGSNYGYTF
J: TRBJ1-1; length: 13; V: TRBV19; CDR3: CASSIEGWTEAFF
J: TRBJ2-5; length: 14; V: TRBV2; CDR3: CASSEGTGWETQYF
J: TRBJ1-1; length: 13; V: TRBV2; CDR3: CASKGTGYTEAFF
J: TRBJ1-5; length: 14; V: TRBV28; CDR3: CASSLAGGNQPQHF
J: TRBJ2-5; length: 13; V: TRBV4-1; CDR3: CASSQDLGQTQYF
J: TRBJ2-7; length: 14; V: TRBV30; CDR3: CAWSWVGVTYEQYF
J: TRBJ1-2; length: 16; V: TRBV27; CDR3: CASSPIEAQGAYGYTF
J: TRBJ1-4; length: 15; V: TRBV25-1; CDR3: CASSAYRATNEKLFF
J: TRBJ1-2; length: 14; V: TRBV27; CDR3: CASSSPGQTYGYTF
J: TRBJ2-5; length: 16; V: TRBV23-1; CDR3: CASSQPLDRCGETQYF
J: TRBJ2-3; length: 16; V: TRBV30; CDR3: CACPPTGSGGIDTQYF
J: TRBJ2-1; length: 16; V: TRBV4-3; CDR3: CASSPLGGVSYNEQFF
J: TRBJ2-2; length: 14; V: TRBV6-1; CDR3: CAVWTSWITGELFF
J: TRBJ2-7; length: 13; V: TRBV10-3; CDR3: CAISEPTLYEQYF
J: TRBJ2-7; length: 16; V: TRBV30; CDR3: CAWSLLGQGIGDEQYF
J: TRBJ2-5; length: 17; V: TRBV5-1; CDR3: CASSLEQGNVLQETQYF
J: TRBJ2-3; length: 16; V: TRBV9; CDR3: CASSATSEHSTDTQYF
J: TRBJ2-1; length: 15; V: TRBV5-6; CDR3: CASSTSSGRAYEQFF
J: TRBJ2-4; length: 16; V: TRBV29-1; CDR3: CSVEDLQGRPKNIQYF
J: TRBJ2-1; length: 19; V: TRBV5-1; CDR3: CASSLVATSGSFRYNEQFF
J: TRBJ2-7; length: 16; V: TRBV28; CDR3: CASSPARGILSYEQYF
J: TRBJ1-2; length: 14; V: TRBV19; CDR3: CASSGLGAMLGYTF
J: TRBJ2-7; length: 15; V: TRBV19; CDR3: CASSIGQGGTYEQYF
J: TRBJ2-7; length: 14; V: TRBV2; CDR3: CASTGTGGLYEQYF
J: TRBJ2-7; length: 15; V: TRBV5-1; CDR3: CASSLVGGISYEQYF
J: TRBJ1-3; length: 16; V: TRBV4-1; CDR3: CASSHYTGPSGNTIYF
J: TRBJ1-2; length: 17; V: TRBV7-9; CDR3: CASSNYPGQGTVDGYTF
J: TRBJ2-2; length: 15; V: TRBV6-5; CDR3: CASKKGAGVFGELFF
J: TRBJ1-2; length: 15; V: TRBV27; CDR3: CASRVQGSFNYGYTF
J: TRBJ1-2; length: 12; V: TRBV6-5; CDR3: CASSPDRHGYTF
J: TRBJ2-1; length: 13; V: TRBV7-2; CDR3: CASSLGRHNEQFF
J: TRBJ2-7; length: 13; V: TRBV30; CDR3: CAWTGTGSGEQYF
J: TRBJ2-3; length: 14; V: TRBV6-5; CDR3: CASRRAGGPHTQYF
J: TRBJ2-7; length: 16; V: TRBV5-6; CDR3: CASSLGKSRTGRLEQF
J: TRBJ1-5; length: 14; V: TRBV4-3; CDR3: CASSQGWANQPQHF
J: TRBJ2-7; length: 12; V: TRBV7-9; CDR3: CASSLAGGEQYF
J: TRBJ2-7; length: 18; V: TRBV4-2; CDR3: CASSPGDRGPLFSYEQYF
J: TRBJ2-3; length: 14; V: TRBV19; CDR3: CASSGASRGDTQYF
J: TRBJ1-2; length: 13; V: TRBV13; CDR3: CASSLGESYGYTF
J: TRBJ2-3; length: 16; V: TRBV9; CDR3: CASSPGTSGSTDTQYF
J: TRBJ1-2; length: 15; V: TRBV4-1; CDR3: CASSQDGRGGFGYTF
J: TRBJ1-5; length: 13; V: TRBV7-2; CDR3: CASSTGSNQPQHF
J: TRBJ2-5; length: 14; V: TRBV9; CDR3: CASSSDRDQETQYF
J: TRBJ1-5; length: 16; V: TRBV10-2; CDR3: CASSERTGYSNQPQHF
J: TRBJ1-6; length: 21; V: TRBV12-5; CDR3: CASGPNLFKGLWKSYNSPLHF
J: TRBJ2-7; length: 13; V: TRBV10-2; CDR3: CASSEDRGYEQYF
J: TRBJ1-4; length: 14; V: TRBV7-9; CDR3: CASSQDRGSEKLFF
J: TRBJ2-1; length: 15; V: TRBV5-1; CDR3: CASSLRLAGAYEQFF
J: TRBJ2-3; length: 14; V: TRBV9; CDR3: CASSATSGTDTQYF
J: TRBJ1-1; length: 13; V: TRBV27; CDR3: CASSIGRGTEAFF
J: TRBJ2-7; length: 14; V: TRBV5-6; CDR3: CASSLTGSYYEQYF
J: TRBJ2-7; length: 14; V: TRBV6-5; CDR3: CASSPGLGGYEQYF
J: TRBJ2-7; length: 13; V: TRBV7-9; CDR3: CASSNTSSYEQYF